One and the same sample provided the 12 T cell receptor beta chains below, sequenced in a study of graft-versus-host responses after intestinal transplantation. Generated by immunoSEQ multiplex PCR, the TCRdb table keeps only in-frame clones and is missing some. The profile covers some 120,000 clones, with about 92% appearing a single time and around 1.2% taken by the ten largest. Their target antigens are unknown. The starting material was unstimulated CD8+ T cells sorted from spleen or lymph node cells, obtained before transplant. Receptors originate from a human donor who was the organ donor for an intestinal transplant.

This clone was counted once. J is TRBJ2-7 and V is TRBV7-2; D possibly corresponds to TRBD1 (6 bases). CDR1 is SGHTA and CDR2 is FQGNSA in the germline V gene. This CDR3 is 15 amino acids long. V lost 3 bases and J lost 0, with 12 bases in between. The CDR3 nucleotides are TGTGCCAGCAGCTTTTTTATGGGGGCCTCCTACGAGCAGTACTTC. It translates to CASSFFMGASYEQYF.

CDR3 region: CASSADPGRGQPQHF. Written as DNA, the CDR3 is TGTGCCAGCAGCGCAGACCCAGGGCGAGGCCAGCCCCAGCATTTT. V is TRBV9 and J is TRBJ1-5; D perhaps matches TRBD1 (5 bases). The CDR3 extends over 15 amino acids. Trimming shortened V by 3 bases and J by 7 bases, and 17 bases separated the two germline ends. Germline CDR1 is SGDLS and CDR2 is YYNGEE. The variable domain in full, with the rest retrieved from reference TRBV9 and TRBJ1-5, is DSGVTQTPKHLITATGQRVTLRCSPRSGDLSVYWYQQSLDQGLQFLIQYYNGEERAKGNILERFSAQQFPDLHSELNLSSLELGDSALYFCASSADPGRGQPQHFGDGTRLSIL.

The V call is TRBV19, the J call TRBJ2-2; D gene unclear. The CDR3 is 11 amino acids. V lost 3 bases and J 5 bases, leaving 1 base between the germline ends. Germline loops: CDR1 LNHDA, CDR2 SQIVND (reference sequence). CDR3 coding DNA: TGTGCCAGTAGTATGACCGGGGAGCTGTTTTTT. This translates into CASSMTGELFF.

V and J are TRBV9 and TRBJ1-2; a weak D match, TRBD1 (5 bases). This CDR3 is built from 15 residues. The V gene's germline CDR1 is SGDLS and CDR2 YYNGEE. Deletions cut 4 bases from V and 3 bases from J, with 16 bases between. CDR3: CASSSPGLDYYGYTF. CDR3 DNA sequence: TGTGCCAGCAGCTCCCCGGGACTCGACTACTATGGCTACACCTTC.

V usage is TRBV4-1 and J usage is TRBJ2-1; 9 bases match TRBD2. Looked up from germline, CDR1 is MGHRA and CDR2 is YSYEKL. The V gene end was trimmed by 4 bases and the J gene end by 2 bases; junction bases not matched to a gene: 6. CDR3 length: 16 amino acids. DNA of the CDR3: TGCGCCAGCAGCCTCGGAGCGGGGGGCACCTACAATGAGCAGTTCTTC. It translates to CASSLGAGGTYNEQFF.

This chain links TRBV7-2 with TRBJ2-7; D not resolved. V lost 4 bases to trimming and J lost 4 bases, with 11 bases between them. Germline CDR1 and CDR2: SGHTA and FQGNSA. The CDR3 loop spans 13 amino acids. This chain's CDR3 is CASSSSLSYEQYF. In nucleotides, the CDR3 is TGTGCCAGCAGCTCGTCATTAAGTTACGAGCAGTACTTC.

As for this clone: The sample has other DNA sequences that encode this CDR3 too. The V and J genes are TRBV7-9 and TRBJ1-2; D is undetermined. The CDR3 covers 15 residues. The germline V gene has CDR1 SEHNR and CDR2 FQNEAQ (reference sequence). Trimming took 1 base from V and 2 from J, leaving 11 bases between them. The CDR3 reads CASSLVALLNYGYTF. The CDR3 bases are TGTGCCAGCAGCTTAGTGGCCCTGCTAAACTATGGCTACACCTTC.

In this sample, this clone turned up once. The chain carries TRBV4-1 and TRBJ2-7, with 7 bases identical to TRBD2. Germline V gene sequence: CDR1 MGHRA, CDR2 YSYEKL. The trim removed 2 bases at V and 5 bases at J, leaving 9 bases unmatched. The CDR3 is 15 amino acids. CDR3 coding DNA: TGCGCCAGCAGCCAATCCGGGGGGAGGATCGACGAGCAGTACTTC. Residues: CASSQSGGRIDEQYF.

This sequence joins TRBV30 and TRBJ1-2; a weak D match, TRBD1 (5 bases). The V gene lost 4 bases and the J gene lost 4 bases, with 22 bases spanning the gap. Germline assignment: CDR1 GTSNPN and CDR2 SVGIG (reference sequence). This CDR3 contains 16 residues. For the CDR3, the DNA is TGTGCCTGGAAGCCCGCAGGGTCGTCCCTCTCCTATGGCTACACCTTC. Encoded protein: CAWKPAGSSLSYGYTF. The whole variable domain, remainder taken from reference TRBV30 and TRBJ1-2, is SQTIHQWPATLVQPVGSPLSLECTVEGTSNPNLYWYRQAAGRGLQLLFYSVGIGQISSEVPQNLSASRPQDRQFILSSKKLLLSDSGFYLCAWKPAGSSLSYGYTFGSGTRLTVV.

The rearrangement links TRBV28 to TRBJ1-2; no clear D. The CDR3 is 13 residues long. The V gene lost 6 bases and the J gene lost 8 bases, with 16 bases spanning the gap. Germline CDR1 is MDHEN and CDR2 is SYDVKM. The CDR3 sequence: CASSQPLQRGYTF. CDR3 nucleotide sequence: TGTGCCAGCAGCCAACCTTTGCAGCGAGGCTACACCTTC.

V usage is TRBV27 and J usage is TRBJ1-1; possibly TRBD1 for D (5 bases). CDR1 and CDR2 (germline): MNHEY, SMNVEV (reference sequence). The CDR3 runs to 13 residues. The V and J ends lost 8 bases and 5 bases respectively, with 15 bases between them. The CDR3 nucleotides read TGTGCCAGCTCGATGGGGGTCCAGACTGAAGCTTTCTTT. Amino acids: CASSMGVQTEAFF.

The chain joins TRBV6-6 to TRBJ2-7; possible D gene TRBD2, 5 bases. The V end lost 0 bases, the J end lost 0 bases, and 9 bases lay between the germline ends. Germline V gene lookup returns CDR1 MNHNY and CDR2 SVGAGI (reference sequence). The CDR3 has 15 amino acids. This CDR3 reads CASSYSISVSYEQYF. CDR3 nucleotides: TGTGCCAGCAGTTACTCGATTAGCGTCTCCTACGAGCAGTACTTC.